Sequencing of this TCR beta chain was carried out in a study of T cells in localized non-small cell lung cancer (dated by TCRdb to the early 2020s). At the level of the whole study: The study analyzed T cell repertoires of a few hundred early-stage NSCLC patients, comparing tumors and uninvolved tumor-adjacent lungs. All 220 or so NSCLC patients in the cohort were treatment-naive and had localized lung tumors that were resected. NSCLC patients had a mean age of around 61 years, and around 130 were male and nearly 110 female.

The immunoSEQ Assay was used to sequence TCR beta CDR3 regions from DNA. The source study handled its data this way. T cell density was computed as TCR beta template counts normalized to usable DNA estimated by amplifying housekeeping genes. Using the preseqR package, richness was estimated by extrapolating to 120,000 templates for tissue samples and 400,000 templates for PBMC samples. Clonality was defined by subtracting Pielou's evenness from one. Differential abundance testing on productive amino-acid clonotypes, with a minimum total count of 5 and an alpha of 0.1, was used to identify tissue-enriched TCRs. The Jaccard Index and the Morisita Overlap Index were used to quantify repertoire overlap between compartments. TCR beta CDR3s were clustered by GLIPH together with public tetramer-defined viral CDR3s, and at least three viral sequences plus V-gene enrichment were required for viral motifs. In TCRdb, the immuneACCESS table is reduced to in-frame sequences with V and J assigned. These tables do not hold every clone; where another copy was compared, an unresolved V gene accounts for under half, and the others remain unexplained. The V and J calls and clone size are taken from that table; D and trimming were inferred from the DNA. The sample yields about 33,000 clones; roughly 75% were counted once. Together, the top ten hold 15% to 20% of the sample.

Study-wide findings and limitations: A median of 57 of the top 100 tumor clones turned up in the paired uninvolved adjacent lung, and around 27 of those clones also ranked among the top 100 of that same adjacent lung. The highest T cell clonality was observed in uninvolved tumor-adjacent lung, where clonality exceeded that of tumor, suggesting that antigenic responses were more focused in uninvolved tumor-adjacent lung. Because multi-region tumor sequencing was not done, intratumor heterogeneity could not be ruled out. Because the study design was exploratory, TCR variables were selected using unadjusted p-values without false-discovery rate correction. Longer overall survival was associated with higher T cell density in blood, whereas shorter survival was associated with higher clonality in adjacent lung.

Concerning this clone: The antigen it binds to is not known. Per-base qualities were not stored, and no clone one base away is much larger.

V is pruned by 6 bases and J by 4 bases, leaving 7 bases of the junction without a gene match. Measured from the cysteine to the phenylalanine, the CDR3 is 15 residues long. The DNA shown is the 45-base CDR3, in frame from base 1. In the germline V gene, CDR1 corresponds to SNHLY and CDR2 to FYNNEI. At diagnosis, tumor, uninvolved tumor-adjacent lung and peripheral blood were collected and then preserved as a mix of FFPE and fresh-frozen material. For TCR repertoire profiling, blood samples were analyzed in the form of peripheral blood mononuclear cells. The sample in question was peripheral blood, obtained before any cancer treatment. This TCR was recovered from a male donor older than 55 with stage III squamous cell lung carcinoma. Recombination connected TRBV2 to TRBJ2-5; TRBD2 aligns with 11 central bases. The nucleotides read TGTGCCAGCAGGGCGCTTAGCGGGGGGGGAGAGACCCAGTACTTC. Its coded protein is CASRALSGGGETQYF. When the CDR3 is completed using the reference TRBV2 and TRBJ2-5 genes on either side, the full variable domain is EPEVTQTPSHQVTQMGQEVILRCVPISNHLYFYWYRQILGQKVEFLVSFYNNEISEKSEIFDDQFSVERPDGSNFTLKIRSTKLEDSAMYFCASRALSGGGETQYFGPGTRLLVL.